This passage covers 29 T cell receptor beta chains from one sample sequenced in a study of blood T cell repertoires in COVID-19. Profiled with immunoSEQ multiplex PCR; TCRdb holds only in-frame clones, not every one. The repertoire includes around 50,000 clones, approximately 82% of them detected once, and approximately 5% sits in the top ten. Sequencing used peripheral blood. Receptors originate from a human donor in a cohort sampled during active COVID-19.

CDR3 protein: CASSPSAPVTGNTIYF. CDR3 DNA: TGTGCCAGCTCACCAAGCGCACCGGTAACTGGAAACACCATATATTTT. V usage is TRBV18 and J usage is TRBJ1-3, with D uncertain. The germline V gene has CDR1 KGHSH and CDR2 LQKENI. CDR3 length equals 16 residues. Trimming took off 2 bases at V and 2 bases at J, with 13 bases between the two ends.

V and J are TRBV5-4 and TRBJ1-6, with D hard to call. Trimming took 5 bases from V and 4 from J, leaving 10 bases between them. Per germline, CDR1 SGHNT and CDR2 YYREEE (reference sequence). The CDR3 contains 14 residues. The CDR3 DNA sequence: TGTGCCAGCAGGTCGGAGATGTATAATTCACCCCTCCACTTT. Its protein product is CASRSEMYNSPLHF.

The chain employs TRBV6-5 and TRBJ1-1; D may be TRBD1 (5 bases). The CDR3 spans 15 residues. Germline assignment: CDR1 MNHEY and CDR2 SVGAGI. Trimming stripped 0 bases from V and 5 bases from J, with 13 bases between. Written as DNA, the CDR3 is TGTGCCAGCAGTTACTCGATGGGGGGGGGTACTGAAGCTTTCTTT. Its protein is CASSYSMGGGTEAFF.

Many counts were recorded for this clone. CDR3 sequence reads: CAISGGSLDQFF. CDR3 nucleotide sequence: TGTGCCATCAGCGGAGGGTCGCTAGACCAGTTCTTC. The chain has TRBV10-3 and TRBJ2-1; TRBD2 might be the D (6 bases). In germline, CDR1 is ENHRY, CDR2 SYGVKD. CDR3 length: 12 amino acids. The V end lost 6 bases, the J end lost 13 bases, and 16 bases lay between the germline ends.

V usage is TRBV29-1 and J usage is TRBJ1-2, with 9 bases aligning to TRBD1. Losses at the gene ends were 6 bases for V and 2 bases for J; bases not matched to a gene: 4. The CDR3 sequence is 13 residues long. Germline values: CDR1 SQVTM, CDR2 ANQGSEA. The CDR3 loop is CSVKTGGNYGYTF. In DNA, the CDR3 is TGCAGCGTGAAAACAGGGGGCAACTATGGCTACACCTTC.

This chain connects TRBV28 to TRBJ2-1; 7 bases line up with TRBD2. Trimming cost V 5 bases and J 8 bases; bases outside gene matches: 15. The CDR3 is 16 residues long. Germline V gene lookup returns CDR1 MDHEN and CDR2 SYDVKM. CDR3 amino acids: CASSPWGTGTIHEQFF. The DNA of the CDR3 is TGTGCCAGCAGTCCCTGGGGGACCGGGACTATTCATGAGCAGTTCTTC. Variable domain in full (rest from reference TRBV28 and TRBJ2-1): DVKVTQSSRYLVKRTGEKVFLECVQDMDHENMFWYRQDPGLGLRLIYFSYDVKMKEKGDIPEGYSVSREKKERFSLILESASTNQTSMYLCASSPWGTGTIHEQFFGPGTRLTVL.

The V and J genes are TRBV5-4 and TRBJ1-1; D call uncertain. V was trimmed by 2 bases and J by 2 bases, leaving 7 bases between them. The V gene's germline CDR1 is SGHNT and CDR2 YYREEE (reference sequence). The CDR3 is made up of 13 amino acids. The CDR3 bases are TGTGCCAGCAGCTTCGACATTAACACTGAAGCTTTCTTT. It is translated as CASSFDINTEAFF.

This chain connects TRBV30 to TRBJ1-1; possibly TRBD1 for D (6 bases). From germline, CDR1 is GTSNPN and CDR2 SVGIG (reference sequence). This CDR3 is 11 amino acids long. The germline V and J ends were trimmed by 1 base and 7 bases, with 7 bases remaining between them. CDR3 bases: TGTGCCTGGAGTGGCAGGGGTGAAGCTTTCTTT. It codes for CAWSGRGEAFF. The whole variable domain, filled in from reference TRBV30 and TRBJ1-1, reads SQTIHQWPATLVQPVGSPLSLECTVEGTSNPNLYWYRQAAGRGLQLLFYSVGIGQISSEVPQNLSASRPQDRQFILSSKKLLLSDSGFYLCAWSGRGEAFFGQGTRLTVV.

This chain joins TRBV6-2 or TRBV6-3 and TRBJ1-1; no clear D. The length of the CDR3 is 12 residues. The V gene's germline CDR1 is MNHEY and CDR2 SVGEGT. V lost 5 bases to trimming and J lost 8 bases, with 12 bases between them. The CDR3 region is CASSRWRAEAFF. In DNA, the CDR3 is TGTGCCAGCAGTCGTTGGAGGGCCGAAGCTTTCTTT.

Notes on this clone: The same CDR3 can be traced to other DNA sequences in this sample. V is TRBV4-3 and J is TRBJ2-1; 9 nucleotides agree with TRBD2. The trim removed 0 bases at V and 3 bases at J, leaving 0 bases unmatched. From germline, CDR1 is LGHNA and CDR2 YSLEER. The CDR3 covers 15 residues. The CDR3 is CASSQEAGGYNEQFF. CDR3 DNA: TGCGCCAGCAGCCAAGAAGCGGGAGGCTACAATGAGCAGTTCTTC.

V usage is TRBV3-1 (or the pseudogene TRBV3-2) and J usage is TRBJ1-6, with D possibly being TRBD1 (6 bases). The CDR3 is 13 amino acids. V lost 2 bases and J 7 bases, leaving 6 bases between the germline ends. The germline gives CDR1 LGHDT, CDR2 YNNKEL (reference sequence). For the CDR3, the DNA is TGTGCCAGCAGCCAAACAGGGAATTCACCCCTCCACTTT. Protein product: CASSQTGNSPLHF.

V is TRBV5-1 and J is TRBJ1-3, with 8 bases matching TRBD1. The CDR3 contains 14 residues. The V gene's germline CDR1 is SGHRS and CDR2 YFSETQ. V shed 7 bases and J 2 bases; nucleotides not matched to a gene: 5. CDR3: CASRTGSTGNTIYF. In nucleotides, the CDR3 is TGCGCCAGCCGGACAGGGAGTACTGGAAACACCATATATTTT.

The chain recombines TRBV7-8 with TRBJ1-6, with D perhaps TRBD1 (6 bases). V lost 4 bases and J 5 bases, leaving 12 bases between the germline ends. Germline V gives CDR1 SGHVS, CDR2 FQNEAQ. This CDR3 spans 15 amino acids. This CDR3 reads CASSSGQTDNSPLHF. The CDR3 bases are TGTGCCAGCAGCTCCGGACAGACAGATAATTCACCCCTCCACTTT.

This clone showed up just once. The chain recombines TRBV6-2 or TRBV6-3 with TRBJ1-5; a weak D match, TRBD1 (5 bases). V was clipped by 2 bases and J by 4 bases, with 9 bases between them. This CDR3 is 14 amino acids long. The V gene's germline CDR1 is MNHEY and CDR2 SVGEGT. The CDR3 reads CASSYGGYNQPQHF. CDR3 DNA: TGTGCCAGCAGTTACGGGGGGTATAATCAGCCCCAGCATTTT.

The chain employs TRBV5-1 and TRBJ2-5; 14 positions match TRBD2. The junction had 4 bases not matched to a gene; V was cut back by 4 bases and J by 2 bases. Per germline, CDR1 SGHRS and CDR2 YFSETQ. The CDR3 extends over 16 amino acids. CDR3 sequence (DNA): TGCGCCAGCAGCAGGGGACTAGCGGGGGAACAAGAGACCCAGTACTTC. The encoded protein is CASSRGLAGEQETQYF.

The rearrangement uses TRBV6-4 and TRBJ2-3; the D gene is possibly TRBD2 (6 bases). The CDR3 sequence is 14 residues long. Trimming pared 4 bases from V and 2 bases from J, leaving 10 bases between. CDR1 and CDR2 (germline): MRHNA, SNTAGT. CDR3 amino acids: CASSAGGATDTQYF. CDR3 nucleotides: TGTGCCAGCAGTGCGGGCGGGGCCACAGATACGCAGTATTTT.

This clone was counted many times. V and J are TRBV5-1 and TRBJ2-2; possible D gene TRBD1, 5 bases. From germline, CDR1 is SGHRS and CDR2 YFSETQ. V lost 5 bases and J lost 6, with 14 bases in between. The CDR3 length is 14 residues. CDR3 protein: CASSYNLGAGELFF. The CDR3 nucleotides read TGCGCCAGCAGTTATAACCTAGGGGCCGGGGAGCTGTTTTTT.

DNA of the CDR3: TGCGCCAGCAGCAGTGCAGGGGGCATCAGTCAGCCCCAGCATTTT. It codes for CASSSAGGISQPQHF. The chain carries TRBV10-2 and TRBJ1-5; TRBD1 matches at 8 bases. CDR3 size: 15 residues. After removal of 6 bases from V and 6 bases from J, the junction contained 10 bases not matched to a gene. The V gene's germline CDR1 is WSHSY and CDR2 SAAADI.

This chain joins TRBV7-2 and TRBJ2-7; D may be TRBD1 (6 bases). V shed 6 bases and J shed 8 bases, with 20 bases lying between them. The CDR3 spans 14 residues. In germline, CDR1 is SGHTA, CDR2 FQGNSA. This CDR3 is CASSSDRGRGQQYF. The DNA for the CDR3 is TGTGCCAGCAGTTCGGACAGAGGCCGGGGACAGCAGTACTTC.

In DNA form, the CDR3 reads TGTGCCAGCAGTACGGGGACAGGGGGTATCTACGAGCAGTACTTC. Amino acid sequence: CASSTGTGGIYEQYF. The gene calls are TRBV6-5 and TRBJ2-7; 11 nucleotides match TRBD1. V shed 5 bases and J 3 bases; nucleotides not matched to a gene: 6. This CDR3 comprises 15 residues. In germline, CDR1 is MNHEY, CDR2 SVGAGI.

The J gene is TRBJ2-7, the V gene TRBV4-3, with 10 nucleotides matching TRBD1. V was pared by 3 bases and J by 9 bases, with 5 bases of the junction left unmatched. The CDR3 runs to 13 residues. Per germline, CDR1 LGHNA and CDR2 YSLEER. The CDR3 loop reads CASSQGQGLGQYF. The CDR3 region has the DNA TGCGCCAGCAGCCAGGGACAGGGGTTGGGGCAGTACTTC.

This clone has a handful of counts. This chain joins TRBV4-3 and TRBJ2-1; no definite D call. CDR1 is LGHNA and CDR2 is YSLEER in the germline V gene. The CDR3 is made up of 13 amino acids. V lost 1 base, J lost 8 bases, and 9 bases lay in between. The CDR3 region is CASSQGQPYEQFF. In nucleotides, the CDR3 is TGCGCCAGCAGCCAAGGACAACCTTATGAGCAGTTCTTC.

The chain carries TRBV19 and TRBJ1-5; TRBD1 agrees at 10 bases. From germline, CDR1 is LNHDA and CDR2 SQIVND (reference sequence). Trimming took 9 bases from V and 2 from J; bases not matched to a gene: 7. The CDR3 runs 15 residues. The CDR3 spells CASWPGTGGNQPQHF. The DNA of the CDR3 is TGTGCCAGCTGGCCCGGGACAGGGGGCAATCAGCCCCAGCATTTT.

The chain couples TRBV6-2 or TRBV6-3 to TRBJ2-7; D is undetermined. Germline lookup yields CDR1 MNHEY and CDR2 SVGEGT. V lost 6 bases and J 9 bases, leaving 12 bases between the germline ends. This CDR3 is 11 amino acids long. The CDR3 spells CASSPANGQYF. For the CDR3, the DNA is TGTGCCAGCAGCCCCGCCAACGGGCAGTACTTC.

CDR3 protein: CASSFVWQGVGVLTF. CDR3 DNA: TGTGCCAGCAGTTTCGTCTGGCAGGGTGTTGGCGTCCTGACTTTC. The chain recombines TRBV6-5 with TRBJ2-6, with a possible D match to TRBD1 (5 bases). Trimming shortened V by 4 bases and J by 12 bases, and 19 bases separated the two germline ends. From germline, CDR1 is MNHEY and CDR2 SVGAGI. The CDR3 totals 15 residues.

The chain recombines TRBV2 with TRBJ2-7; 12 nucleotides line up with TRBD1. This CDR3 has 16 residues. Germline V gene lookup returns CDR1 SNHLY and CDR2 FYNNEI. Unmatched junction bases numbered 14, after V lost 8 bases and J lost 6 bases. The chain's CDR3 is CASRPPSGTGGGEQYF. CDR3 DNA sequence: TGTGCCAGCCGTCCCCCTTCCGGGACAGGGGGCGGCGAGCAGTACTTC. Variable domain in full (rest from reference TRBV2 and TRBJ2-7): EPEVTQTPSHQVTQMGQEVILRCVPISNHLYFYWYRQILGQKVEFLVSFYNNEISEKSEIFDDQFSVERPDGSNFTLKIRSTKLEDSAMYFCASRPPSGTGGGEQYFGPGTRLTVT.

This clone has just a few counts. The chain combines TRBV5-4 with TRBJ1-3, with 7 bases lining up with TRBD1. The CDR3 has 13 residues. The trim removed 4 bases at V and 2 bases at J, leaving 0 bases unmatched. Germline CDR1 reads SGHNT; CDR2 reads YYREEE (reference sequence). The CDR3 DNA follows: TGTGCCAGCAGCCAGGGGGCTGGAAACACCATATATTTT. Protein product: CASSQGAGNTIYF.

This clone was observed a single time. This chain uses TRBV5-4 with TRBJ1-4; maybe TRBD1 (5 bases). This CDR3 region has 14 residues. V gave up 4 bases and J gave up 1 base, with 8 bases separating them. Germline CDR1 is SGHNT and CDR2 is YYREEE (reference sequence). The CDR3 nucleotides read TGTGCCAGCAGCCTCGGGGGAACTAATGAAAAACTGTTTTTT. Translating it yields CASSLGGTNEKLFF.

The genes are TRBV6-2 or TRBV6-3 and TRBJ2-7; 7 bases are shared with TRBD1. Germline CDR1 and CDR2: MNHEY and SVGEGT. The CDR3 has 17 residues. Losses at the gene ends were 6 bases for V and 6 bases for J; bases not matched to a gene: 20. CDR3 sequence (DNA): TGTGCCAGCAGGCCTACGACGACAGGGTCTGGTCAGGGCGAGCAGTACTTC. The encoded protein is CASRPTTTGSGQGEQYF.